The 22 T cell receptor beta chains below come from one sample, sequenced in a study of tumor-infiltrating lymphocytes in primary liver carcinoma. They got blood RNA out of unsorted whole blood and also pulled out germline DNA. TCR beta cDNA came from about 0.45 ug total RNA, primed with a constant-region primer. Three rounds of nested multiplex PCR with slightly modified ARM-PCR produced TCR beta libraries. Researchers ran the first two PCR rounds for approximately 10 cycles each with TRBV1-TRBV30 forward primers and a C-beta reverse primer. Via MiXCR, TCRdb re-called the multiplex PCR reads, giving one row per CDR3 protein. The table records 190,000 or so distinct CDR3 sequences, almost 65% of them present only once. The sequencing input was peripheral blood. These receptor sequences come from a woman aged 55 to 70 with primary liver carcinoma and hepatitis B virus infection.

Worth noting for this clonotype: A much larger clone sits a single nucleotide away, making a read error possible. CDR3 nucleotides: TGTGTCAGCAGCCCTCCCCCGGGACAGGGAGGGCGAAGCTCCTACAATGAGCAGTTCTTC. Its protein product is CVSSPPPGQGGRSSYNEQFF. The V and J genes are TRBV12-3 or TRBV12-4 and TRBJ2-1; 9 positions agree with TRBD1. The CDR3 runs 20 residues.

About this clonotype: A read error is possible here, since a much larger clone lies one base away. Likely a read error: the CDR3 ends without its conserved phenylalanine or tryptophan. The J gene is TRBJ1-1, the V gene TRBV4-1; D gene unclear. There are 15 residues in the CDR3. V shed 1 base and J shed 7 bases, with 16 bases lying between them. Germline V lookup: CDR1 MGHRA, CDR2 YSYEKL. Here the CDR3 reads CASSQGAGPLNEAFS. For the CDR3, the DNA is TGCGCCAGCAGCCAAGGTGCTGGACCTTTGAATGAAGCTTTCTCT.

The chain has TRBV4-1 and TRBJ2-7; 13 nucleotides line up with TRBD2. The CDR3 has 15 amino acids. CDR1 is MGHRA and CDR2 is YSYEKL in the germline V gene. Trimming cost V 5 bases and J 5 bases; bases outside gene matches: 6. The CDR3 region has the DNA TGCGCCAGCAGCAAAAGGACTAGCGGGAGCCACGAGCAGTACTTC. Its translation: CASSKRTSGSHEQYF.

A note on this clonotype: A much larger clone is a single base away; this may be a read error. The gene calls are TRBV6-5 and TRBJ2-2; D uncertain. Trimming left V 2 bases short and J 0 bases short, with 10 bases between. Germline CDR1 is MNHEY and CDR2 is SVGAGI. The CDR3 spans 16 residues. CDR3 loop: CASSYLGVTNTGELFF. In DNA, the CDR3 is TGTGCCAGCAGTTACCTGGGCGTCACGAACACCGGGGAGCTGTTTTTT.

To note about this clonotype: A single base separates this from a much larger clone, so it may be a read error. The rearrangement links TRBV6-5 to TRBJ2-7; 7 bases align to TRBD2. The germline V gene has CDR1 MNHEY and CDR2 SVGAGI. The CDR3 contains 12 residues. The CDR3 nucleotides are TGTGCCATCGGGCCCGGGGACTACGAGCGGTACTTC. Residues: CAIGPGDYERYF.

V is TRBV13 and J is TRBJ1-3; D might be TRBD1 (5 bases). The CDR3 extends over 17 amino acids. V dropped 2 bases and J dropped 0 bases, with 14 bases sitting between them. CDR1 is PRHDT and CDR2 is FYEKMQ in the germline V gene (reference sequence). The CDR3 reads CASSLRRGRSSGNTIYF. CDR3 sequence (DNA): TGTGCCAGCAGCTTAAGGAGGGGACGTAGCTCTGGAAACACCATATATTTT.

For this clonotype: A single base separates this from a much larger clone, so it may be a read error. The chain joins TRBV12-3 or TRBV12-4 to TRBJ1-6; 8 bases align to TRBD1. This CDR3 has 15 amino acids. The ends lost 6 bases at V and 7 bases at J; junction bases unmatched: 8. CDR3 DNA: TGTGCCAGCAGCCGGGGACAGGTGGGGAATTCACCCCTCCACTTT. This encodes CASSRGQVGNSPLHF.

As regards this clonotype: Without the conserved terminal phenylalanine or tryptophan, this CDR3 likely stems from a read error. The chain has TRBV11-1 and TRBJ2-7; D not certain. Germline V gives CDR1 SGHAT, CDR2 FQDESV (reference sequence). The CDR3 loop spans 13 amino acids. The CDR3 nucleotides read TGTGCCAGCAACTTACCGGAAAACTACGAGCAGTACCCC. Its translation is CASNLPENYEQYP.

Notes on this clonotype: It is likely a read error, because the conserved phenylalanine at the end of the CDR3 is missing. The chain has TRBV11-2 and TRBJ2-1, with a weak D call TRBD2 (5 bases). Germline values: CDR1 SGHAT, CDR2 FQNNGV. The CDR3 loop spans 15 amino acids. Trimming pared 3 bases from V and 5 bases from J, leaving 14 bases between. The CDR3 DNA is TGTGCCAGCAGCTTTGAGGACTGGGGAAACAATGAGCAGTTCTTA. This encodes CASSFEDWGNNEQFL.

Notes on this clonotype: Without the conserved terminal phenylalanine or tryptophan, this CDR3 likely stems from a read error. The chain carries TRBV5-1 and TRBJ2-7; a possible D gene is TRBD2 (6 bases). There are 15 residues in the CDR3. Germline CDR1 reads SGHRS; CDR2 reads YFSETQ. In nucleotides, the CDR3 is TGCGCCACCAGCAAAGACGGGAGTCCCCTCTACGAGCAGTACTTA. It translates to CATSKDGSPLYEQYL.

On this clonotype itself: A much larger clone differs from this one at a single base, so this may be a read error. The rearrangement links TRBV14 to TRBJ2-3, with TRBD1 identical over 8 bases. Germline V CDR1 and CDR2: SGHDN, FVKESK. CDR3 length: 14 residues. CDR3 residues: CASDAGGFTDTKYF. Here the CDR3 DNA reads TGTGCCAGCGATGCAGGGGGCTTTACAGATACGAAGTATTTT.

Points on this clonotype: A junction end diverges from the germline sequence, so it may reflect a read error. The chain uses TRBV11-3 and TRBJ2-2; 12 bases map to TRBD2. The CDR3 extends over 17 amino acids. Germline CDR1 and CDR2: SGHNT and YENEEA. CDR3 nucleotides: TGTGCCGGCAGATCCCCTAGCGGGAGGGTGCAAACCGGGGAGCTGTTTTTT. Protein: CAGRSPSGRVQTGELFF.

The chain has TRBV11-2 and TRBJ2-3; 13 bases agree with TRBD2. CDR3 size: 16 residues. The trim removed 5 bases at V and 15 bases at J, leaving 17 bases unmatched. Germline loops: CDR1 SGHAT, CDR2 FQNNGV. For the CDR3, the DNA is TGTGCCAGCAGCCTACGGACTAGCGGGAGCACAGATACGCGCTATTTT. Encoded protein: CASSLRTSGSTDTRYF.

This clonotype was counted a few times. Possible read error: a much larger clone is one base away. The conserved phenylalanine or tryptophan normally closing the CDR3 is absent here, so this likely arose from a read error. The V and J genes are TRBV6-1 and TRBJ1-1; tentatively, D is TRBD1 (5 bases). From germline, CDR1 is MNHNS and CDR2 SASEGT. The CDR3 is made up of 14 amino acids. V dropped 7 bases and J dropped 0 bases, with 12 bases sitting between them. The CDR3 sequence is CASIKDILNTEAFI. In DNA, the CDR3 is TGTGCCAGCATTAAGGACATTTTGAACACTGAAGCTTTCATT.

The rearrangement uses TRBV11-2 and TRBJ2-4, with 7 bases that match TRBD2. Trimming cost V 2 bases and J 0 bases; bases outside gene matches: 13. Looked up from germline, CDR1 is SGHAT and CDR2 is FQNNGV. CDR3 length equals 19 residues. The CDR3 loop reads CASSLSRAGARLAKNIQYF. CDR3 DNA: TGTGCCAGCAGCTTAAGTCGTGCGGGAGCTCGTTTAGCCAAAAACATTCAGTACTTC.

Of note for this clonotype: A clone one base away is much larger, so this may be a read error. J is TRBJ2-7 and V is TRBV4-1; 7 bases map to TRBD1. The trim removed 8 bases at V and 3 bases at J, leaving 1 base unmatched. CDR3 length: 11 amino acids. Germline CDR1 MGHRA, CDR2 YSYEKL. CDR3 DNA: TGCGCCAGCGGGACAGTCTACGAGCAGTACTTC. It encodes CASGTVYEQYF.

As regards this clonotype: One junction end does not reproduce the germline sequence, and a read error may be involved. The J gene is TRBJ2-1, the V gene TRBV11-3; TRBD2 aligns across 7 bases. The CDR3 sequence is 15 residues long. Germline V gene lookup returns CDR1 SGHNT and CDR2 YENEEA. For the CDR3, the DNA is TGTGCCAGCAGCCTGGGGGGGGGTGAGGACAACGAGCAGTTCTTC. It codes for CASSLGGGEDNEQFF. The whole variable domain, filled in from reference TRBV11-3 and TRBJ2-1, reads EAGVVQSPRYKIIEKKQPVAFWCNPISGHNTLYWYLQNLGQGPELLIRYENEEAVDDSQLPKDRFSAERLKGVDSTLKIQPAELGDSAVYLCASSLGGGEDNEQFFGPGTRLTVL.

V usage is TRBV11-3 and J usage is TRBJ2-2; 8 bases line up with TRBD1. The CDR3 totals 15 residues. V gave up 7 bases and J gave up 4 bases; unmatched junction bases: 8. The germline gives CDR1 SGHNT, CDR2 YENEEA. CDR3 sequence: CASNQGASCTGELFF. The CDR3 DNA follows: TGTGCCAGCAACCAGGGGGCTAGCTGCACCGGGGAGCTGTTTTTT.

A remark on this clonotype: One base away lies a much larger clone, so this may be a sequencing read error. This chain links TRBV6-1 with TRBJ2-1; 12 nucleotides agree with TRBD2. Per the germline V gene, CDR1 is MNHNS and CDR2 is SASEGT. The trim removed 8 bases at V and 5 bases at J, leaving 4 bases unmatched. CDR3 length: 14 amino acids. This chain's CDR3 is CASQWTSGNNEQFF. The CDR3 nucleotides read TGTGCCAGCCAGTGGACTAGCGGGAACAATGAGCAGTTCTTC.

The V call is TRBV19, the J call TRBJ2-1; D gene ambiguous. The germline V gene has CDR1 LNHDA and CDR2 SQIVND (reference sequence). The CDR3 spans 13 residues. Trimming shortened V by 1 base and J by 3 bases, and 4 bases separated the two germline ends. The DNA for the CDR3 is TGTGCCAGTAGTATAGCCCTCTACAATGAGCAGTTCTTC. Amino acids: CASSIALYNEQFF.

In the case of this clonotype: Relative to the germline gene, one junction end is altered; a read error may explain this. V and J are TRBV11-3 and TRBJ2-5; D uncertain. This CDR3 is 12 amino acids long. Germline V gene data show CDR1 as SGHNT and CDR2 as YENEEA. CDR3 sequence (DNA): TGTGCCAGCAGCTTATGGGAAGAAACCCAGTACTTC. This sequence encodes CASSLWEETQYF.

The chain has TRBV28 and TRBJ1-5, with D unresolved. The V and J ends lost 3 bases and 0 bases respectively, with 9 bases between them. The germline gives CDR1 MDHEN, CDR2 SYDVKM. CDR3 length: 15 amino acids. CDR3 bases: TGTGCCAGCAGTTTGTCAGGAGATAGCAATCAGCCCCAGCATTTT. Residues: CASSLSGDSNQPQHF.